The clone carrying this T cell receptor (beta chain) was seen repeatedly, ten times or more. The antigen remains undetermined. This entry is derived from a study of CD8 T cells in ankylosing spondylitis. The study's findings and limits: Seemingly distinctive of ankylosing spondylitis blood was a TCR beta motif formed by eight highly homologous variants. In ankylosing spondylitis patients, matched synovial fluid reportedly showed significant enrichment of disease-linked clones.

The CDR3 has 18 residues. The germline gives CDR1 KGHDR, CDR2 SFDVKD. Trimming stripped 4 bases from V and 0 bases from J, with 18 bases between. Each CDR3 protein is one row after TCRdb ran MiXCR on the 5' RACE reads. The top ten hold roughly 13% of the sample, which has about 400,000 distinct CDR3 sequences, roughly 20% seen once. Sequencing input: blood, either unsorted or a sorted T cell fraction (not recorded which). This sequence originates from a male donor with ankylosing spondylitis or in good health (not recorded which). This rearrangement joins TRBV24-1 to TRBJ2-1, with D unresolved. The CDR3 DNA follows: TGTGCCACCAGTGAGGACCCGGGTACGGTTGGCTCCTACAATGAGCAGTTCTTC. This encodes CATSEDPGTVGSYNEQFF.